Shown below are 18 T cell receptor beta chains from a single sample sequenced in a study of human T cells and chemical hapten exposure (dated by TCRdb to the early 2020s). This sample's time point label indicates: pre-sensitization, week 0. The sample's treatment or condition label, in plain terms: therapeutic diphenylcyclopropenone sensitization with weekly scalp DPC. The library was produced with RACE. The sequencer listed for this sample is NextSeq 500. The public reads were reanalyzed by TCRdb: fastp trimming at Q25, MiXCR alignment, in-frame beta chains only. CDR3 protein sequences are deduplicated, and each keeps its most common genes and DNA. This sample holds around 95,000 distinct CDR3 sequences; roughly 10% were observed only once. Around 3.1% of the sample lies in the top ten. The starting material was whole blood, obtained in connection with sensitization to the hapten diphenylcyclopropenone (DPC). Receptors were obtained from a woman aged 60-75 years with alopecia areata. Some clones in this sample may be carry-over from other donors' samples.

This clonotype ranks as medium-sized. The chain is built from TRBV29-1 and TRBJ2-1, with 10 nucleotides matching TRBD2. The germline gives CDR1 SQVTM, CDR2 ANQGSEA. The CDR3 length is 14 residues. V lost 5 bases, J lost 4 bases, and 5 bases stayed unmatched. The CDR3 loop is CSVTSGETYNEQFF. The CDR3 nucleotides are TGCAGCGTTACTAGCGGGGAAACGTACAATGAGCAGTTCTTC.

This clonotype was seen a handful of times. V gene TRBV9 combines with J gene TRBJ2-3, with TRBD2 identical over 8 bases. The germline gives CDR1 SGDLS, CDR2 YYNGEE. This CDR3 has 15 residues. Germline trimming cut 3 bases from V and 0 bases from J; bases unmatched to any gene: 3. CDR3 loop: CASSAGGGSTDTQYF. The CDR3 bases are TGTGCCAGCAGCGCAGGCGGGGGGAGCACAGATACGCAGTATTTT.

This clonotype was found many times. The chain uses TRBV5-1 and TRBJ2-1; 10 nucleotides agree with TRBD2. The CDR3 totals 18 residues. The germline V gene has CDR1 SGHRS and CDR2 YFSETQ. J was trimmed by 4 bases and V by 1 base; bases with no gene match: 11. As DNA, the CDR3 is TGCGCCAGCAGCTTGTTCCCCAGCGGGGGGGGAGCTTACAATGAGCAGTTCTTC. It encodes CASSLFPSGGGAYNEQFF. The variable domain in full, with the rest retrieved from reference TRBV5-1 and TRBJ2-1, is KAGVTQTPRYLIKTRGQQVTLSCSPISGHRSVSWYQQTPGQGLQFLFEYFSETQRNKGNFPGRFSGRQFSNSRSEMNVSTLELGDSALYLCASSLFPSGGGAYNEQFFGPGTRLTVL.

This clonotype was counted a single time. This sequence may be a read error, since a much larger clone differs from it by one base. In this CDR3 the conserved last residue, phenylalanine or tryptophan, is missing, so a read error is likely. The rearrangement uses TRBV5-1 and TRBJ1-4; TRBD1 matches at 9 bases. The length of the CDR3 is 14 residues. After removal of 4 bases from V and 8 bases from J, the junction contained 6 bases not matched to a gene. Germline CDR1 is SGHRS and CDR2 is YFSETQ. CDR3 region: CASSLGQGGEKLFI. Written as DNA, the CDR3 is TGCGCCAGCAGCCTGGGACAGGGCGGAGAAAAACTGTTTATT.

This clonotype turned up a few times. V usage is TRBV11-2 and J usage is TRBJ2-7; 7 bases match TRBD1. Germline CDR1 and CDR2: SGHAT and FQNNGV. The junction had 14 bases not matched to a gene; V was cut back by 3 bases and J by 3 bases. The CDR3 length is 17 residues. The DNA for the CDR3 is TGTGCCAGCAGCTTCCTTTCGACAGGGCCGAGCCGCTACGAGCAGTACTTC. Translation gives CASSFLSTGPSRYEQYF.

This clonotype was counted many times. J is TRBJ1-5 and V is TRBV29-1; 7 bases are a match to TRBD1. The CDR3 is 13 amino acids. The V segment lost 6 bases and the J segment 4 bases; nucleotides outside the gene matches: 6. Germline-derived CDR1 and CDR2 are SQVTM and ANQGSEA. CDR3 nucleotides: TGCAGCGTCGAATTACAGGGGAATCAGCCCCAGCATTTT. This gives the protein CSVELQGNQPQHF.

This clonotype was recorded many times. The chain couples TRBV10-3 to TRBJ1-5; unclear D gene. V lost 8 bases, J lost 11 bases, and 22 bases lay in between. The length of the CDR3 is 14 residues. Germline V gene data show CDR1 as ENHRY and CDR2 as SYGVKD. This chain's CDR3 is CAIFSGSSRGSQHF. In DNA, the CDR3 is TGTGCCATCTTCTCGGGGAGTAGCCGGGGTTCCCAGCATTTT.

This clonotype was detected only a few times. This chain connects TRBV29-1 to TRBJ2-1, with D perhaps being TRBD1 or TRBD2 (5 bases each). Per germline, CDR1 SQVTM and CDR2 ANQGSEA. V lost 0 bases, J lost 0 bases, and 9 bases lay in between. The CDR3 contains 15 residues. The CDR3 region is CSVEDEGSSYNEQFF. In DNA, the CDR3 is TGCAGCGTTGAAGATGAGGGGAGCTCCTACAATGAGCAGTTCTTC.

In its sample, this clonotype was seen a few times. The CDR3 nucleotides read TGTGCCAGCAGCTCATTCAGGGGGAAGGGCTATGAGCAGTTCTTC. Translation: CASSSFRGKGYEQFF. V usage is TRBV7-9 and J usage is TRBJ2-1, with 7 nucleotides matching TRBD1. This CDR3 contains 15 residues. The germline V gene has CDR1 SEHNR and CDR2 FQNEAQ (reference sequence). V was pared by 4 bases and J by 8 bases, with 11 bases of the junction left unmatched.

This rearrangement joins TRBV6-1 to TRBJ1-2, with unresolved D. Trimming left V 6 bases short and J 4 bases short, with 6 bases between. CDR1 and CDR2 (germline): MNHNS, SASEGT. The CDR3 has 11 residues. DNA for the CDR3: TGTGCCAGCAGCCACAGCTATGGCTACACCTTC. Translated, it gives CASSHSYGYTF.

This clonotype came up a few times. CDR3 bases: TGTGCCAGCAAGACAGGGGGGGCCTACGAGCAGTACTTC. Amino acids: CASKTGGAYEQYF. V is TRBV7-2 and J is TRBJ2-7, with TRBD1 matching over 9 bases. Germline trimming cut 7 bases from V and 2 bases from J; bases unmatched to any gene: 3. The CDR3 covers 13 residues. Germline CDR1 SGHTA, CDR2 FQGNSA.

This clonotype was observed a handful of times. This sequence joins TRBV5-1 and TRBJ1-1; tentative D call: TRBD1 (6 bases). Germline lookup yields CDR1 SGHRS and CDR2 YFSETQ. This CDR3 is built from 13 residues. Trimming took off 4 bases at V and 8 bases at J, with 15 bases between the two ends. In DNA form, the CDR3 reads TGCGCCAGCAGCCTATACCAGACAGGAGAAGCTTTCTTT. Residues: CASSLYQTGEAFF.

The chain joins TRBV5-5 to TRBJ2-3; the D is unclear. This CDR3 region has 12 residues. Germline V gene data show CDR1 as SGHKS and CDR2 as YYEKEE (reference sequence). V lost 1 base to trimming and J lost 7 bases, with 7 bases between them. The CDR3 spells CASSLSRYTQYF. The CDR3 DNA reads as TGTGCCAGCAGCTTGTCTAGGTATACGCAGTATTTT.

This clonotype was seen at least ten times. This chain's CDR3 is CASIANGGPYNEQFF. The CDR3 DNA sequence: TGTGCCAGCATTGCCAATGGGGGGCCGTACAATGAGCAGTTCTTC. This sequence joins TRBV12-3 or TRBV12-4 and TRBJ2-1; D tentatively fits TRBD1 or TRBD2 (6 bases each). With 7 bases removed from V and 4 bases from J, the gap between germline ends came to 17 bases. The CDR3 runs to 15 residues.

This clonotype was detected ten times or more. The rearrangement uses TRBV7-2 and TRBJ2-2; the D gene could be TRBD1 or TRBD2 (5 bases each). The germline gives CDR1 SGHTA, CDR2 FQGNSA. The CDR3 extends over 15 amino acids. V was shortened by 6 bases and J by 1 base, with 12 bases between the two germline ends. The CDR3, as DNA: TGTGCCAGCAGTGAGGGGCTGGTGAACACCGGGGAGCTGTTTTTT. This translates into CASSEGLVNTGELFF.

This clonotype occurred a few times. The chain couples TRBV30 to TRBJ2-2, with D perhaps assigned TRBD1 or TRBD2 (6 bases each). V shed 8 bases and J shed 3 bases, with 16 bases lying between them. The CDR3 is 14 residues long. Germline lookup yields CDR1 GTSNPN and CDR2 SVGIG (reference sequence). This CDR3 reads CAGGHGGDTGELFF. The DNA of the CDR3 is TGTGCCGGGGGCCACGGAGGGGACACCGGGGAGCTGTTTTTT. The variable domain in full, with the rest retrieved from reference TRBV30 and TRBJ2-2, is SQTIHQWPATLVQPVGSPLSLECTVEGTSNPNLYWYRQAAGRGLQLLFYSVGIGQISSEVPQNLSASRPQDRQFILSSKKLLLSDSGFYLCAGGHGGDTGELFFGEGSRLTVL.

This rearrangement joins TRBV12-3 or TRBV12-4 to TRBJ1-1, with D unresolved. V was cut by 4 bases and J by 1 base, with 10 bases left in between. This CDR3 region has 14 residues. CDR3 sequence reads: CASSYGLQNTEAFF. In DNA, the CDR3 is TGTGCCAGCAGTTACGGCTTGCAGAACACTGAAGCTTTCTTT.

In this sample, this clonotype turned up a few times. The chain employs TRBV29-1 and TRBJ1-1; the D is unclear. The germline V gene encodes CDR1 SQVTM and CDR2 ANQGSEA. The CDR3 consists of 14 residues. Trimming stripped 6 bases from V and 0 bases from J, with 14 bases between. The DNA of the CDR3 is TGCAGCGTAGGACTAAATAACATGAACACTGAAGCTTTCTTT. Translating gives CSVGLNNMNTEAFF.